Below are 2 T cell receptor beta chains sequenced from a single sample in a study of cytomegalovirus exposure and HLA in healthy donors. The data were produced by immunoSEQ multiplex PCR, yet TCRdb's version contains in-frame clones alone and is incomplete. The data hold 140,000 or so clones, with 89% observed a single time. Material for sequencing was PBMCs. The receptors were sampled from a young woman in good health and CMV-seropositive.

J is TRBJ2-7 and V is TRBV28; 9 bases line up with TRBD1. The CDR3 has 14 residues. Per germline, CDR1 MDHEN and CDR2 SYDVKM. The J segment lost 6 bases and the V segment lost 6 bases, leaving 9 bases of the junction unmatched. DNA of the CDR3: TGTGCCAGCAGCCTCGGGACAGGGAGGAGCGAGCAGTACTTC. Its translation: CASSLGTGRSEQYF.

This chain connects TRBV18 to TRBJ1-1; D is perhaps TRBD1 (5 bases). Trimming took 3 bases from V and 5 from J, leaving 13 bases between them. Germline CDR1 and CDR2: KGHSH and LQKENI. The CDR3 spans 14 residues. The CDR3 here is CASSPQGEVTEAFF. In nucleotides, the CDR3 is TGTGCCAGCTCACCTCAGGGTGAGGTGACTGAAGCTTTCTTT.